A single sample is the source of the 3 T cell receptor beta chains below, sequenced in a study of response to subunit inactivated influenza vaccine. TCRdb re-called the RT-PCR reads through MiXCR, storing one row per CDR3 protein. Of approximately 480,000 distinct CDR3 sequences detected, around 9.9% appear once; the ten largest clones hold approximately 12%. The sample was PBMCs from blood, taken roughly 47 days after vaccination. These receptors all come from a man aged 50 to 60 who received an inactivated influenza vaccine.

There are a few counts of this clonotype. The genes are TRBV29-1 and TRBJ1-2; 7 bases fit TRBD1. This CDR3 is built from 14 residues. With 4 bases clipped from V and 5 bases from J, the junction kept 10 bases outside the gene matches. Looked up from germline, CDR1 is SQVTM and CDR2 is ANQGSEA. CDR3 sequence: CSVALQGSFYGYTF. For the CDR3, the DNA is TGCAGCGTTGCCCTACAGGGGTCCTTTTATGGCTACACCTTC.

The CDR3: CASSSHPGTGINEQYF. In DNA, the CDR3 is TGTGCCAGCAGTTCACACCCCGGGACAGGTATTAACGAGCAGTACTTC. J is TRBJ2-7 and V is TRBV28; 8 positions match TRBD1. Trimming removed 4 bases from V and 5 bases from J; junction bases left unmatched: 13. Germline CDR1 MDHEN, CDR2 SYDVKM. The CDR3 spans 16 residues.

This clonotype was observed at least ten times. CDR3 nucleotides: TGTGCCAGCAGCGCCTGGTACAATGAGCAGTTCTTC. Amino acid sequence: CASSAWYNEQFF. This chain connects TRBV11-2 to TRBJ2-1, with no clear D. The CDR3 is 12 amino acids. Germline V gene data show CDR1 as SGHAT and CDR2 as FQNNGV. With 5 bases removed from V and 4 bases from J, the gap between germline ends came to 6 bases.